The rows below give T cell receptor beta chains drawn from one sample of a study of T cell changes during pregnancy in multiple sclerosis. The data were produced by immunoSEQ multiplex PCR, yet TCRdb's version contains in-frame clones alone and is incomplete. This repertoire shows 65,000 to 75,000 clones, about nine tenths found once; its top ten account for around 1.4%. Source: peripheral blood, taken in the second trimester of pregnancy. Source of these receptors: a female donor with multiple sclerosis, enrolled in a pregnancy study. Both conserved end residues are part of each CDR3. The D gene is left open where the match is weak.

J: TRBJ1-1; D: NA; V: TRBV7-3; CDR3: CASSQGPNTEAFF; DNA: TGTGCCAGCAGTCAGGGCCCGAACACTGAAGCTTTCTTT
J: TRBJ2-1; D: TRBD1; V: TRBV5-4; CDR3: CASSVVDRSSYNEQFF; DNA: TGTGCCAGCAGCGTGGTGGACAGGAGCTCCTACAATGAGCAGTTCTTC
J: TRBJ2-6; D: TRBD1; V: TRBV10-3; CDR3: CATSGLDRAGANVLTF; DNA: TGTGCCACCTCAGGGCTTGACAGGGCTGGGGCCAACGTCCTGACTTTC
J: TRBJ2-5; D: NA; V: TRBV9; CDR3: CASSVSDRSVETQYF; DNA: TGTGCCAGCAGCGTGTCTGACAGGTCGGTGGAGACCCAGTACTTC
J: TRBJ2-6; D: NA; V: TRBV7-3; CDR3: CASSLFTTGANVLTF; DNA: TGTGCCAGCAGCTTATTTACTACTGGGGCCAACGTCCTGACTTTC
J: TRBJ2-5; D: TRBD2; V: TRBV18; CDR3: CASSPPDPGTSGRETQYF; DNA: TGTGCCAGCTCACCACCTGACCCCGGGACTAGCGGGAGAGAGACCCAGTACTTC
J: TRBJ1-5; D: TRBD1; V: TRBV19; CDR3: CASSKQGGNQPQHF; DNA: TGTGCCAGTAGTAAACAGGGGGGCAATCAGCCCCAGCATTTT
J: TRBJ1-2; D: NA; V: TRBV9; CDR3: CASSGQRQSANYGYTF; DNA: TGTGCCAGCAGCGGACAGCGCCAATCAGCTAACTATGGCTACACCTTC
J: TRBJ2-7; D: NA; V: TRBV30; CDR3: CAWNREGEQYF; DNA: TGTGCCTGGAACAGGGAGGGCGAGCAGTACTTC
J: TRBJ1-1; D: TRBD1; V: TRBV27; CDR3: CASSRSTGGGTEAFF; DNA: TGTGCCAGCAGCCGATCAACAGGGGGCGGCACTGAAGCTTTCTTT
J: TRBJ1-3; D: TRBD1; V: TRBV5-6; CDR3: CASSLATGPSSGNTIYF; DNA: TGTGCCAGCAGCTTGGCGACAGGGCCAAGCTCTGGAAACACCATATATTTT
J: TRBJ1-2; D: NA; V: TRBV19; CDR3: CASSIAGAGGYTF; DNA: TGTGCCAGTAGTATAGCAGGGGCCGGTGGCTACACCTTC